The clone carrying this T cell receptor beta chain was observed a handful of times. This record belongs to a study of blood T cell repertoires in COVID-19. Across the study: From the United States, Italy and Spain came samples of acute and convalescent COVID-19. The analysed material was cDNA or gDNA that came from T cells, B-cell-depleted T cells, or PBMCs.

Source study methods: Counts of nucleated cells, estimated from reference gene primer amplification, were obtained. The assay was immunoSEQ multiplex PCR, and TCRdb's table has in-frame clones only and misses some. The DNA gave D and trimming, while V, J and clone size come from that table. In the table there are around 120,000 clones, 85% to 90% of which are singletons. Seattle's cohort entered during active infection and was followed longitudinally. V lost 0 bases and J 2 bases, leaving 6 bases between the germline ends. The CDR3 runs 14 residues. Germline values: CDR1 MNHEY, CDR2 SVGEGT. This rearrangement joins TRBV6-2 or TRBV6-3 to TRBJ2-3; D call uncertain. The sequence came from a woman aged 55-70 years with COVID-19, enrolled during active disease. Sequenced material: peripheral blood. Here the CDR3 reads CASSYSRATDTQYF. In DNA, the CDR3 is TGTGCCAGCAGTTACTCGAGAGCCACAGATACGCAGTATTTT.